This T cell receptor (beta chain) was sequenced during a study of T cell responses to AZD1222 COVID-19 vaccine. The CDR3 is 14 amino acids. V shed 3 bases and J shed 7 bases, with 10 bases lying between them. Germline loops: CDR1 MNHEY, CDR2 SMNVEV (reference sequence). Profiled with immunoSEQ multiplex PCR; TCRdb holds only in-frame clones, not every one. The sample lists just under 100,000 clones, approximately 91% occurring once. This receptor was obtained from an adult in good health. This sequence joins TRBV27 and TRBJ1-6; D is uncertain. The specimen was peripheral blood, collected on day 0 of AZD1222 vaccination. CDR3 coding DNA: TGTGCCAGCAGTTTTCGTGCCCAAAATTCACCCCTCCACTTT. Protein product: CASSFRAQNSPLHF.